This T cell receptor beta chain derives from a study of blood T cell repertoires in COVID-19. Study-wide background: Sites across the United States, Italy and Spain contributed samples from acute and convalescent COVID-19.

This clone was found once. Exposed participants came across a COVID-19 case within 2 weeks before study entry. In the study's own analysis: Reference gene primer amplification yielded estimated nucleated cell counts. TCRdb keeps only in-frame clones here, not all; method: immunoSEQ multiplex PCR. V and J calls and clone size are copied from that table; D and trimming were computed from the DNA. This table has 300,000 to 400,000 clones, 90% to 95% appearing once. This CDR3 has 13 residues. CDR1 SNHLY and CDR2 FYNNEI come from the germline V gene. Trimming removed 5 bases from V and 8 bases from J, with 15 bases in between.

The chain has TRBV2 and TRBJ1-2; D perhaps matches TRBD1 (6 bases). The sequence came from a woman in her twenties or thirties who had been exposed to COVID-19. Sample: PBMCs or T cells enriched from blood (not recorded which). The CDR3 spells CASSKVGQMGYTF. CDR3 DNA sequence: TGTGCCAGCAGTAAGGTCGGACAGATGGGCTACACCTTC.